The 18 T cell receptor beta chains reported below all come from one sample, sequenced in a study of blood T cell repertoires in COVID-19. Clones were sequenced by immunoSEQ multiplex PCR, and TCRdb holds only the in-frame ones, with some missing. Among almost 50,000 clones listed, roughly 85% were seen once. Sequenced material: peripheral blood. These receptors were taken from a man aged 65 to 85 with acute or convalescent COVID-19.

The rearrangement links TRBV7-2 to TRBJ2-7, with D maybe TRBD2 (6 bases). Trimming took off 1 base at V and 5 bases at J, with 12 bases between the two ends. The V gene's germline CDR1 is SGHTA and CDR2 FQGNSA. There are 14 residues in the CDR3. CDR3 DNA: TGTGCCAGCAGCTTAGTGTCCGGGGGAAACGAGCAGTACTTC. Translation: CASSLVSGGNEQYF.

This clone was recorded a few times. This rearrangement joins TRBV11-3 to TRBJ1-1; D is unresolved. The V and J ends lost 2 bases and 2 bases respectively, with 12 bases between them. The V gene's germline CDR1 is SGHNT and CDR2 YENEEA. The CDR3 has 15 residues. CDR3 sequence (DNA): TGTGCCAGCAGCTTAAGGTTGGGAGAAAACACTGAAGCTTTCTTT. It translates to CASSLRLGENTEAFF.

This sequence joins TRBV5-1 and TRBJ2-2; D may be TRBD1 (6 bases). This CDR3 region has 13 residues. Trimming cost V 5 bases and J 15 bases, with 20 bases left between them. The germline CDR1 and CDR2 sequences are SGHRS and YFSETQ. CDR3 DNA: TGCGCCAGCAGGCCAGGGGTAGAGGGATTGGTGTTTTTT. Translating it yields CASRPGVEGLVFF. The full variable domain, with the rest looked up from reference TRBV5-1 and TRBJ2-2, is KAGVTQTPRYLIKTRGQQVTLSCSPISGHRSVSWYQQTPGQGLQFLFEYFSETQRNKGNFPGRFSGRQFSNSRSEMNVSTLELGDSALYLCASRPGVEGLVFFGEGSRLTVL.

V is TRBV15 and J is TRBJ2-5; 9 bases match TRBD2. This CDR3 is 17 amino acids long. After removal of 3 bases from V and 5 bases from J, the junction contained 13 bases not matched to a gene. Germline V gives CDR1 LNHNV, CDR2 YYDKDF (reference sequence). As DNA, the CDR3 is TGTGCCACCAGCAGGGAGACTAGCGGAGCCCCCGGGGAGACCCAGTACTTC. It codes for CATSRETSGAPGETQYF.

The chain recombines TRBV28 with TRBJ1-5, with TRBD1 identical over 8 bases. This CDR3 has 12 amino acids. CDR1 is MDHEN, CDR2 SYDVKM, per germline. Germline trimming cut 6 bases from V and 7 bases from J; bases unmatched to any gene: 2. In nucleotides, the CDR3 is TGTGCCAGCAGGACAGGGGACCAGCCCCAGCATTTT. The encoded protein is CASRTGDQPQHF.

In this sample, this clone turned up a few times. The chain uses TRBV5-5 and TRBJ2-3; 8 bases agree with TRBD2. CDR1 is SGHKS and CDR2 is YYEKEE in the germline V gene (reference sequence). The V gene end was trimmed by 2 bases and the J gene end by 7 bases; junction bases not matched to a gene: 15. This CDR3 is 17 amino acids long. In nucleotides, the CDR3 is TGTGCCAGCAGCTTAGTCTTCATCAGCGGGAGCATAAATACGCAGTATTTT. Its protein product is CASSLVFISGSINTQYF. Based on the CDR3 plus reference TRBV5-5 and TRBJ2-3, the full variable domain is DAGVTQSPTHLIKTRGQQVTLRCSPISGHKSVSWYQQVLGQGPQFIFQYYEKEERGRGNFPDRFSARQFPNYSSELNVNALLLGDSALYLCASSLVFISGSINTQYFGPGTRLTVL.

J is TRBJ1-1 and V is TRBV5-6; 8 bases are shared with TRBD1. Germline trimming cut 0 bases from V and 5 bases from J; bases unmatched to any gene: 6. The length of the CDR3 is 15 residues. From germline, CDR1 is SGHDT and CDR2 YYEEEE. The CDR3 sequence: CASSLGAGGRTEAFF. CDR3 nucleotides: TGTGCCAGCAGCTTGGGTGCAGGGGGCCGGACTGAAGCTTTCTTT.

The rearrangement links TRBV29-1 to TRBJ2-2, with D perhaps matching TRBD2 (6 bases). From germline, CDR1 is SQVTM and CDR2 ANQGSEA. The CDR3 has 15 amino acids. V lost 0 bases and J 2 bases, leaving 10 bases between the germline ends. CDR3 nucleotides: TGCAGCGTTGAAGATGGAGGGGCAAACACCGGGGAGCTGTTTTTT. Protein product: CSVEDGGANTGELFF.

The chain links TRBV27 to TRBJ2-2; TRBD1 matches at 9 bases. Germline V CDR1 and CDR2: MNHEY, SMNVEV (reference sequence). J lost 4 bases, V lost 6 bases, and 18 bases had no gene match. The CDR3 is 19 residues long. The CDR3 region has the DNA TGTGCCAGCAGCTCTAGACCATTGGCTGGGACAGGGCGCACCGGGGAGCTGTTTTTT. It translates to CASSSRPLAGTGRTGELFF.

This clone has only one observation. The chain combines TRBV18 with TRBJ1-1; 11 nucleotides line up with TRBD1. With V trimmed by 6 bases and J by 3 bases, 15 bases remained unmatched. The CDR3 is 18 residues long. CDR1 is KGHSH and CDR2 is LQKENI in the germline V gene. CDR3 amino acids: CASSIAGTGGTSYTEAFF. CDR3 sequence (DNA): TGTGCCAGCTCGATTGCCGGGACAGGGGGTACTAGTTACACTGAAGCTTTCTTT.

The chain couples TRBV11-2 to TRBJ1-1; D unresolved. Looked up from germline, CDR1 is SGHAT and CDR2 is FQNNGV. V was pared by 1 base and J by 5 bases, with 11 bases between. CDR3 length: 14 amino acids. The CDR3 sequence is CASSLVLVSTEAFF. In nucleotides, the CDR3 is TGTGCCAGCAGCTTAGTTTTAGTCTCGACTGAAGCTTTCTTT.

The chain couples TRBV2 to TRBJ2-2; no clear D gene. The CDR3 is 11 residues long. V gave up 7 bases and J gave up 5 bases, with 5 bases separating them. Germline V gene sequence: CDR1 SNHLY, CDR2 FYNNEI. CDR3 nucleotide sequence: TGTGCCAGCATCGGGACCGGGGAGCTGTTTTTT. Protein sequence: CASIGTGELFF.

DNA for the CDR3: TGTGCCAGCAGCCCCAGGACTAGCGGGGGCCCCCAACGGGGGGAAGGTACCTGGGAGACCCAGTACTTC. Translating gives CASSPRTSGGPQRGEGTWETQYF. The chain links TRBV6-2 or TRBV6-3 to TRBJ2-5; 13 nucleotides agree with TRBD2. The CDR3 has 23 amino acids. Germline-derived CDR1 and CDR2 are MNHEY and SVGEGT. The junction had 30 bases not matched to a gene; V was cut back by 6 bases and J by 5 bases.

The rearrangement uses TRBV11-3 and TRBJ2-7; 14 nucleotides align to TRBD2. Germline V gene data show CDR1 as SGHNT and CDR2 as YENEEA. The CDR3 extends over 15 amino acids. Losses at the gene ends were 5 bases for V and 6 bases for J; bases not matched to a gene: 6. The CDR3 loop reads CASSPRTSGRPEQYF. CDR3 nucleotides: TGTGCCAGCAGCCCCAGGACTAGCGGGAGGCCCGAGCAGTACTTC.

The chain carries TRBV6-4 and TRBJ2-2, with TRBD1 identical over 10 bases. This CDR3 is 16 amino acids long. Trimming took 4 bases from V and 4 from J; bases not matched to a gene: 6. Germline CDR1 reads MRHNA; CDR2 reads SNTAGT. CDR3 in amino acids: CASSARQGAGTGELFF. In DNA form, the CDR3 reads TGTGCCAGCAGTGCACGACAGGGGGCTGGCACCGGGGAGCTGTTTTTT.

The J gene is TRBJ1-5, the V gene TRBV2, with 7 bases fitting TRBD1. Germline loops: CDR1 SNHLY, CDR2 FYNNEI. V was pared by 6 bases and J by 6 bases, with 2 bases of the junction left unmatched. The CDR3 runs 12 residues. CDR3 coding DNA: TGTGCCAGCAGCTCAGGGGGTCAGCCCCAGCATTTT. It codes for CASSSGGQPQHF.

The V gene is TRBV28, the J gene TRBJ1-5; no clear D. V lost 2 bases and J 0 bases, leaving 11 bases between the germline ends. This CDR3 has 16 residues. CDR1 is MDHEN and CDR2 is SYDVKM in the germline V gene. CDR3 in DNA: TGTGCCAGCAGTTTAGGTAGAGGGTATAGCAATCAGCCCCAGCATTTT. It is translated as CASSLGRGYSNQPQHF. Filled out from reference TRBV28 and TRBJ1-5, the complete variable domain reads DVKVTQSSRYLVKRTGEKVFLECVQDMDHENMFWYRQDPGLGLRLIYFSYDVKMKEKGDIPEGYSVSREKKERFSLILESASTNQTSMYLCASSLGRGYSNQPQHFGDGTRLSIL.

The chain joins TRBV6-6 to TRBJ1-1; a possible D gene is TRBD1 (5 bases). Per germline, CDR1 MNHNY and CDR2 SVGAGI (reference sequence). The CDR3 is made up of 13 amino acids. V lost 6 bases and J 1 base, leaving 9 bases between the germline ends. The CDR3 nucleotides read TGTGCCAGCAGCTCAGGGTCGAACACTGAAGCTTTCTTT. Encoded protein: CASSSGSNTEAFF.